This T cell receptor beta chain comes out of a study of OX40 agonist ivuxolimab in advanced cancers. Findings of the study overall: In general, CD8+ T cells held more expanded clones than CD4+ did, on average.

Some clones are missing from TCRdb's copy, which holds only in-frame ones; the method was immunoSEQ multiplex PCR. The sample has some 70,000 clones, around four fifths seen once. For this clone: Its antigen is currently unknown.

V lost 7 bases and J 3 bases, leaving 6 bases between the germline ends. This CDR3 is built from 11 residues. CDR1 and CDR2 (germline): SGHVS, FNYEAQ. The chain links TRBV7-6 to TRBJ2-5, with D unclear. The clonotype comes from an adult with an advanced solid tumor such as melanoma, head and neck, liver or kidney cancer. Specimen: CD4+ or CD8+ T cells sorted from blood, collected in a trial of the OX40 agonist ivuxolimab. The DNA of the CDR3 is TGTGCCAGCACCGTTGAAGAGACCCAGTACTTC. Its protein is CASTVEETQYF.